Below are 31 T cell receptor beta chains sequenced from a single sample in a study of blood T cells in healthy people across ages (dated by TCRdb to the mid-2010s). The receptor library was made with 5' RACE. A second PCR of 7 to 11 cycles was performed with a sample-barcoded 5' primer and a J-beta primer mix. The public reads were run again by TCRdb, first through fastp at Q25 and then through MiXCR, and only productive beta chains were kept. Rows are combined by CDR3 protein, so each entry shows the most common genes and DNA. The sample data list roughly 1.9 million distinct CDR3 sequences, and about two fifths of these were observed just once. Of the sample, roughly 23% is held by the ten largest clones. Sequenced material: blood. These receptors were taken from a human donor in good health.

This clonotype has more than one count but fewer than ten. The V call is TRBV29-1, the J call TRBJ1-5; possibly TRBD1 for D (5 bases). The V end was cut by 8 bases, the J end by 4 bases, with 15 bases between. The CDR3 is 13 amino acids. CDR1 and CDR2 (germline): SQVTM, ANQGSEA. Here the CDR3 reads CSYGTDINQPQHF. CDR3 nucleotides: TGCAGCTATGGGACGGATATTAATCAGCCCCAGCATTTT. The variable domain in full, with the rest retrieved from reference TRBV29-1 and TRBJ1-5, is SAVISQKPSRDICQRGTSLTIQCQVDSQVTMMFWYRQQPGQSLTLIATANQGSEATYESGFVIDKFPISRPNLTFSTLTVSNMSPEDSSIYLCSYGTDINQPQHFGDGTRLSIL.

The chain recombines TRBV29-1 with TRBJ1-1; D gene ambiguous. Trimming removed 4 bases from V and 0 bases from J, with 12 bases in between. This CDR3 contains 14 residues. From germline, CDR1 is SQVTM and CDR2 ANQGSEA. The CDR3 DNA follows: TGCAGCGTTGGAGGGAGGTCCGTGAACACTGAAGCTTTCTTT. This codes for CSVGGRSVNTEAFF.

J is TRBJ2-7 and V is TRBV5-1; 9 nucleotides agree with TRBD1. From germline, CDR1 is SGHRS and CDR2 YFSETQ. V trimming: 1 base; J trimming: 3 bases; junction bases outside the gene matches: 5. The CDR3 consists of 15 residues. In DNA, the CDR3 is TGCGCCAGCAGCTTGAGCTGGACAGGGGACTACGAGCAGTACTTC. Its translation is CASSLSWTGDYEQYF.

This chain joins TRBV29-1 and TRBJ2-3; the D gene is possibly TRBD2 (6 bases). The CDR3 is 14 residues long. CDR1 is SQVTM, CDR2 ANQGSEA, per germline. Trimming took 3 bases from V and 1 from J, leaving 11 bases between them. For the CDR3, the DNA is TGCAGCGTTGATGCGGGGAGTCGCACAGATACGCAGTATTTT. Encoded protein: CSVDAGSRTDTQYF.

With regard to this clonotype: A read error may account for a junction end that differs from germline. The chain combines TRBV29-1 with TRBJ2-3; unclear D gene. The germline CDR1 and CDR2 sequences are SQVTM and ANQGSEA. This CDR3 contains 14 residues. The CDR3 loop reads CSVQHGPSGDAQYF. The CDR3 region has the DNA TGCAGCGTTCAACACGGCCCCTCAGGAGATGCGCAGTATTTT.

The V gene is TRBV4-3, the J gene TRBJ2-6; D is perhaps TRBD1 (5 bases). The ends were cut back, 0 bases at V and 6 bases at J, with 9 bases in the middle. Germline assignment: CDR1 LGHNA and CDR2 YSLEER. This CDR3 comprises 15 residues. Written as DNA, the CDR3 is TGCGCCAGCAGCCAAGATTGGGGCCCGGCCAACGTCCTGACTTTC. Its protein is CASSQDWGPANVLTF.

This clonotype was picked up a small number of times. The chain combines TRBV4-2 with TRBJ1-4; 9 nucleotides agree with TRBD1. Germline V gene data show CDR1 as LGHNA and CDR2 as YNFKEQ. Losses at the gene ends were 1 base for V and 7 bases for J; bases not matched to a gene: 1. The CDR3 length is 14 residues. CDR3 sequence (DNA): TGTGCCAGCAGCCAAGGGGGACAGGGTGAAAAACTGTTTTTT. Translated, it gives CASSQGGQGEKLFF.

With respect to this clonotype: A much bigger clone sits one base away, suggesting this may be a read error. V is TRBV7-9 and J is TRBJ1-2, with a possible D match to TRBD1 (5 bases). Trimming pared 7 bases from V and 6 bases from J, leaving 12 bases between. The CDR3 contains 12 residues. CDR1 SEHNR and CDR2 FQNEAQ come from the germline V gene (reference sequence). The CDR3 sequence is CASTDSFNGYTF. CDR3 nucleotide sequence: TGTGCCAGCACAGACAGCTTCAATGGCTACACCTTC.

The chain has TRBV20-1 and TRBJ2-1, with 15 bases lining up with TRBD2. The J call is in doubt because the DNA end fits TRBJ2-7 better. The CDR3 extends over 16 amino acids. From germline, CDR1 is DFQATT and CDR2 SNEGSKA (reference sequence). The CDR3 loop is CSAGTSGGLSYNEQYF. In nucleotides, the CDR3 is TGCAGTGCTGGGACTAGCGGGGGGTTATCCTACAATGAGCAGTACTTC.

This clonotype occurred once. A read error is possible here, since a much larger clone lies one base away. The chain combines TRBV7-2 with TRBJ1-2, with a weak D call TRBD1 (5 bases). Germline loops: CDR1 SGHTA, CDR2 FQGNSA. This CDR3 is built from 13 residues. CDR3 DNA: TGTGCCAGCAGCTCCGGGACCAACTATGGCCACACCTTC. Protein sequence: CASSSGTNYGHTF.

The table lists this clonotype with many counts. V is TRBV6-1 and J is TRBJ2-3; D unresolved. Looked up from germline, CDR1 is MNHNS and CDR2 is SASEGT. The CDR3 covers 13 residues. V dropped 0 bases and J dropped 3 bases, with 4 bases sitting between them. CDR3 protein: CASSEAPTDTQYF. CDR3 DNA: TGTGCCAGCAGTGAAGCCCCGACAGATACGCAGTATTTT.

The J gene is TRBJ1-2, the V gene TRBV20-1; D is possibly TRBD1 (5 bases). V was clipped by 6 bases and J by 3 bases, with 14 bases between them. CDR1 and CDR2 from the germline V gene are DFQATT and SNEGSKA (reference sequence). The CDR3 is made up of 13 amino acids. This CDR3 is CSAVSWGYYGYTF. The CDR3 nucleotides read TGCAGTGCAGTGTCATGGGGGTACTATGGCTACACCTTC.

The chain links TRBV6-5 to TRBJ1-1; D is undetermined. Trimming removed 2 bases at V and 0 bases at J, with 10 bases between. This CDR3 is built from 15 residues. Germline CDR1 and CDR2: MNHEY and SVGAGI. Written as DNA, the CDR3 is TGTGCCAGCAGTTACAGGGAGGGATTGAACACTGAAGCTTTCTTT. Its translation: CASSYREGLNTEAFF.

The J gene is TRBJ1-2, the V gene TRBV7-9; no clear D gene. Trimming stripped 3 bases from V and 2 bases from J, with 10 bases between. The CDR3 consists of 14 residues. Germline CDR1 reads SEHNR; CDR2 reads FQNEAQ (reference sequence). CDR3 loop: CASSFNGVNYGYTF. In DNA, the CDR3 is TGTGCCAGCAGCTTTAACGGGGTCAACTATGGCTACACCTTC.

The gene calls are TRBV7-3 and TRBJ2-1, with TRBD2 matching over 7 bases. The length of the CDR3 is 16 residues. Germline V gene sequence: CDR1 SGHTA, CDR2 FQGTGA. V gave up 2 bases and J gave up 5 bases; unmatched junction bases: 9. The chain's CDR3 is CASSLVRRGFNNEQFF. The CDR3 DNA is TGTGCCAGCAGCTTAGTCCGGCGGGGGTTCAACAATGAGCAGTTCTTC.

CDR3 region: CASSGQSSGDEQYF. In nucleotides, the CDR3 is TGTGCCAGCAGCGGACAGTCAAGCGGTGACGAGCAGTACTTC. The V call is TRBV2, the J call TRBJ2-4, with D maybe TRBD1 (6 bases). The closer fit of TRBJ2-7 to the DNA end suggests the J call may be wrong. The length of the CDR3 is 14 residues. The germline V gene encodes CDR1 SNHLY and CDR2 FYNNEI.

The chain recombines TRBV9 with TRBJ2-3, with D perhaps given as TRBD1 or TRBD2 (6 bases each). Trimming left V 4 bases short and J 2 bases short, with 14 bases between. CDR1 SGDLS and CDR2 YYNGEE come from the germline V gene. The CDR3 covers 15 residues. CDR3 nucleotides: TGTGCCAGCAGCCCCGGGGGCCCACTCACAGATACGCAGTATTTT. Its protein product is CASSPGGPLTDTQYF. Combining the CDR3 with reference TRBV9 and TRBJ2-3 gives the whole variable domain DSGVTQTPKHLITATGQRVTLRCSPRSGDLSVYWYQQSLDQGLQFLIQYYNGEERAKGNILERFSAQQFPDLHSELNLSSLELGDSALYFCASSPGGPLTDTQYFGPGTRLTVL.

The CDR3 DNA reads TGTGCCAGCAGCTCAAACAGTAATTCACCCCTCCACTTT. Amino acid sequence: CASSSNSNSPLHF. The rearrangement uses TRBV7-2 and TRBJ1-6; no firm D call. Trimming took off 4 bases at V and 6 bases at J, with 7 bases between the two ends. Germline loops: CDR1 SGHTA, CDR2 FQGNSA. This CDR3 region has 13 residues.

Written as DNA, the CDR3 is TGTGCCAGCAGTTTGGTCAGGGAAGGGGATGGCTACACCTTC. Translated: CASSLVREGDGYTF. The chain is built from TRBV27 and TRBJ1-2, with a tentative D call TRBD1 (5 bases). V was clipped by 3 bases and J by 6 bases, with 14 bases between them. This CDR3 contains 14 residues. Germline CDR1 reads MNHEY; CDR2 reads SMNVEV (reference sequence).

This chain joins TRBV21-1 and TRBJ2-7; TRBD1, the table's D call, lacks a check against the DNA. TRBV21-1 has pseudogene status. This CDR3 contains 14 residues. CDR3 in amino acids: CASGQGKRIYEQYF. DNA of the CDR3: TGTGCCAGCGGACAGGGTAAACGAATCTACGAGCAGTACTTC.

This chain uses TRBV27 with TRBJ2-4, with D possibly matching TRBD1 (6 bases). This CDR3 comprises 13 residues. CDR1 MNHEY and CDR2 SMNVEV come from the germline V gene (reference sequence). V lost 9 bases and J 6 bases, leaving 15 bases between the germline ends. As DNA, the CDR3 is TGTGCCAGTGGGAACAGGGATGGAAACATTCAGTACTTC. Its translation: CASGNRDGNIQYF.

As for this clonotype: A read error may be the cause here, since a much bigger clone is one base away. The CDR3 spells CAIRSTGAYERYF. CDR3 nucleotides: TGTGCCATCAGATCGACAGGGGCCTACGAGCGGTACTTC. The chain carries TRBV10-3 and TRBJ2-5, with TRBD1 matching 8 bases. This CDR3 comprises 13 residues. Per germline, CDR1 ENHRY and CDR2 SYGVKD. V trimming: 6 bases; J trimming: 13 bases; junction bases outside the gene matches: 13.

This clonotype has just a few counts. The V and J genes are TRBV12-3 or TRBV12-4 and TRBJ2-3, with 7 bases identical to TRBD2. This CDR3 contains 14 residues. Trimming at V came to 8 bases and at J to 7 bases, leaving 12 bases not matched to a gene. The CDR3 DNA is TGTGCCAGCTCCGTGGGGGGGGATAGGAATACGCAGTATTTT. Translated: CASSVGGDRNTQYF.

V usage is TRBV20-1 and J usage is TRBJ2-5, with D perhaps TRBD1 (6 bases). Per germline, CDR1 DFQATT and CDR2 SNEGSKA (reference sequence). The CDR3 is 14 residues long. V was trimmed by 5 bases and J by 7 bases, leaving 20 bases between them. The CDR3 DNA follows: TGCAGTGCTGGCCTGACAGGCCGTGCGGGGACCCAGTACTTC. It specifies CSAGLTGRAGTQYF.

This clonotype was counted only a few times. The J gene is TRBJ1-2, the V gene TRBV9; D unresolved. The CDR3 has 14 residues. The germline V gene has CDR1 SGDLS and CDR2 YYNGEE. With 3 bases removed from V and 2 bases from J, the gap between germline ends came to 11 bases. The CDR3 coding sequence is TGTGCCAGCAGCGGAGAGGCACTCAACTATGGCTACACCTTC. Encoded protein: CASSGEALNYGYTF.

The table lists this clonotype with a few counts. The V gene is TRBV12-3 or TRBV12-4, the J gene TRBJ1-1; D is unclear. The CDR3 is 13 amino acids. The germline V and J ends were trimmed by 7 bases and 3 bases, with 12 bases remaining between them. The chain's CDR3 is CASTRPGDTEAFF. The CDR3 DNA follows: TGTGCCAGCACCCGTCCGGGTGACACTGAAGCTTTCTTT.

CDR3 sequence reads: CASSSGPRAGANVLTF. DNA for the CDR3: TGTGCCAGCAGTTCAGGACCACGGGCCGGGGCCAACGTCCTGACTTTC. The rearrangement joins TRBV28 to TRBJ2-6; D call uncertain. The CDR3 runs to 16 residues. Germline CDR1 reads MDHEN; CDR2 reads SYDVKM. V lost 4 bases to trimming and J lost 4 bases, with 14 bases between them. The full variable domain, its missing parts supplied by reference TRBV28 and TRBJ2-6, is DVKVTQSSRYLVKRTGEKVFLECVQDMDHENMFWYRQDPGLGLRLIYFSYDVKMKEKGDIPEGYSVSREKKERFSLILESASTNQTSMYLCASSSGPRAGANVLTFGAGSRLTVL.

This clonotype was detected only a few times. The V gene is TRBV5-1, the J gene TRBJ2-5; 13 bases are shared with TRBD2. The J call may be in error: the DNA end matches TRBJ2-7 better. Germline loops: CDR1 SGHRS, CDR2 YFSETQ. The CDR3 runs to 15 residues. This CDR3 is CASSLTGTSGDEQYF. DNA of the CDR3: TGCGCCAGCAGCTTGACCGGGACTAGCGGGGACGAGCAGTACTTC.

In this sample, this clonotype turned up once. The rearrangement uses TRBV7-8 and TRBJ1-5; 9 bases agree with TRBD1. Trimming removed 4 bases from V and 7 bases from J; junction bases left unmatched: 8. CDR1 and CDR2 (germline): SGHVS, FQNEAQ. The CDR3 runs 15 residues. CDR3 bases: TGTGCCAGCAGCTATACGGGACAGGGTCTCCAGCCCCAGCATTTT. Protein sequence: CASSYTGQGLQPQHF.

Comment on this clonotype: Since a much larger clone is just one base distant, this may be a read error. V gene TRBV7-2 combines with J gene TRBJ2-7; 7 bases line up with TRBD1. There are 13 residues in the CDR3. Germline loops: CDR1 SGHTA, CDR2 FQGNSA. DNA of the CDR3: TGTGGCAGCAGCCATGAACAGGGGTACGAGCAGTACTTC. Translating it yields CGSSHEQGYEQYF.

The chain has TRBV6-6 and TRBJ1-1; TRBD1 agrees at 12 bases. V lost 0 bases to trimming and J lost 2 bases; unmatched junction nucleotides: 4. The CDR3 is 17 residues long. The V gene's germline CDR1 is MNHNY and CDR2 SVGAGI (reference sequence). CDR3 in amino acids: CASSYSGQGAANTEAFF. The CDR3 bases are TGTGCCAGCAGTTACTCGGGACAGGGGGCCGCAAACACTGAAGCTTTCTTT.